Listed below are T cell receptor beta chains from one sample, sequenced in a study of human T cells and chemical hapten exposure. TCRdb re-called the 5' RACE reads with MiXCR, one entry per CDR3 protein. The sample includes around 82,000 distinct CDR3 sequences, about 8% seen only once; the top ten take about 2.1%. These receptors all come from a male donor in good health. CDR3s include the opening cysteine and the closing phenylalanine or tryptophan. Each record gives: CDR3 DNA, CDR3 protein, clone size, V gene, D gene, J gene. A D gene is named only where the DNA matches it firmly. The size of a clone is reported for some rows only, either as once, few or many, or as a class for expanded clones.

DNA: TGTGCCAGCAGCTTGGATGGGGGGTATCAGCCCCAGCATTTT; CDR3: CASSLDGGYQPQHF; size: many; V: TRBV5-5; D: -; J: TRBJ1-5
DNA: TGTGCCAGCAGTGAATCTGGGGACTACACTGAAGCTTTCTTT; CDR3: CASSESGDYTEAFF; size: -; V: TRBV2; D: -; J: TRBJ1-1
DNA: TGCGCCAGCAGACCGGGAAAGGGGGCGGGTGAAGCTTTCTTT; CDR3: CASRPGKGAGEAFF; size: -; V: TRBV5-1; D: TRBD1; J: TRBJ1-1
DNA: TGTGCCAGCAGCCATCGTCCCCGGGACAACAACTATGGCTACACCTTC; CDR3: CASSHRPRDNNYGYTF; size: -; V: TRBV4-2; D: -; J: TRBJ1-2
DNA: TGTGCCTGGAGTGGCATTTCTGGGTTGGAGAACTATGGCTACACCTTC; CDR3: CAWSGISGLENYGYTF; size: few; V: TRBV30; D: -; J: TRBJ1-2
DNA: TGTGCCAGCAGCTTAGGGGCAGGGCTGAACACTGAAGCTTTCTTT; CDR3: CASSLGAGLNTEAFF; size: many; V: TRBV7-2; D: -; J: TRBJ1-1
DNA: TGTGCCAGCAGTGACGGACAGGGCGCAGATACGCAGTATTTT; CDR3: CASSDGQGADTQYF; size: few; V: TRBV6-1; D: TRBD1; J: TRBJ2-3
DNA: TGTGCCAGCGGCCCGTCCTACTCCTACAATGAGCAGTTCTTC; CDR3: CASGPSYSYNEQFF; size: -; V: TRBV2; D: -; J: TRBJ2-1
DNA: TGTGCCAGCAGCGGAATAAGCACAGATACGCAGTATTTT; CDR3: CASSGISTDTQYF; size: -; V: TRBV9; D: -; J: TRBJ2-3
DNA: TGTGCCAGCAGCCCTGACAGGGGAAATCAGCCCCAGCATTTT; CDR3: CASSPDRGNQPQHF; size: many; V: TRBV7-2; D: TRBD1; J: TRBJ1-5
DNA: TGTGCCAGCAGCGCCAGGAAAATGACAGATACGCAGTATTTT; CDR3: CASSARKMTDTQYF; size: few; V: TRBV7-8; D: -; J: TRBJ2-3
DNA: TGTGCCAGCAGCCAAGGATCGGACAGTGGGGGGACTGAAGCTTTCTTT; CDR3: CASSQGSDSGGTEAFF; size: -; V: TRBV3-1; D: -; J: TRBJ1-1
DNA: TGTGCCAGCATTATTACCGGGACACTCCTCTACAATGAGCAGTTCTTC; CDR3: CASIITGTLLYNEQFF; size: few; V: TRBV5-5; D: -; J: TRBJ2-1
DNA: TGCAGCGCCACGGGCGGCTACGAGCAGTACTTC; CDR3: CSATGGYEQYF; size: few; V: TRBV29-1; D: -; J: TRBJ2-7
DNA: TGTGCCAGCAGGGACCTTCCGAATGAGCAGTTCTTC; CDR3: CASRDLPNEQFF; size: -; V: TRBV2; D: -; J: TRBJ2-1
DNA: TGCAGTGCCAGAGGGGGGGGGCCGTCCGGGGAGCTGTTTTTT; CDR3: CSARGGGPSGELFF; size: few; V: TRBV20-1; D: -; J: TRBJ2-2